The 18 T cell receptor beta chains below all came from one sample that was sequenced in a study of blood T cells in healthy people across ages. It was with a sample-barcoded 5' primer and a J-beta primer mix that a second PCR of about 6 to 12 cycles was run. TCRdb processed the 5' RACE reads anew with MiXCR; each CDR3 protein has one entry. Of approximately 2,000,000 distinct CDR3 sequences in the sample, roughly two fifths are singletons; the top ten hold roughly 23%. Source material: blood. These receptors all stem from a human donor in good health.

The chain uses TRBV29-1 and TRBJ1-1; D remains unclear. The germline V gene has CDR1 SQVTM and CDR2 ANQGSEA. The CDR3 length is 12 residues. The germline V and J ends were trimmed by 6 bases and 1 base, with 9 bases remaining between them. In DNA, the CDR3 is TGCAGCGTCCTTGGGTCGAACACTGAAGCTTTCTTT. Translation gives CSVLGSNTEAFF.

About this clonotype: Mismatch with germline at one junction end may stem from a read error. In DNA, the CDR3 is TGCGCCTGCAGCCAAGTCGACTATGGGGGGGAGCTGTTTTTT. It is translated as CACSQVDYGGELFF. The V call is TRBV4-3, the J call TRBJ2-2, with D perhaps matching TRBD2 (5 bases). This CDR3 has 14 residues. Germline CDR1 is LGHNA and CDR2 is YSLEER.

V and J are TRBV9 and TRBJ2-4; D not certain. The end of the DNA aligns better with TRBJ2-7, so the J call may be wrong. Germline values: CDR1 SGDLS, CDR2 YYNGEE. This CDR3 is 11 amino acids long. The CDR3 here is CASRTVSEQYF. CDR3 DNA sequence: TGTGCCAGCAGAACAGTTTCCGAGCAGTACTTC.

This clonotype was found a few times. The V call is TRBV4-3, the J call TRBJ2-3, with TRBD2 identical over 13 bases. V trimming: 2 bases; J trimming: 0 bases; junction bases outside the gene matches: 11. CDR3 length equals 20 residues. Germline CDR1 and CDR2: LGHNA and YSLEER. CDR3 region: CASSQLTGTSGDPSTDTQYF. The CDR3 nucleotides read TGCGCCAGCAGCCAACTAACCGGGACTAGCGGGGACCCTAGCACAGATACGCAGTATTTT.

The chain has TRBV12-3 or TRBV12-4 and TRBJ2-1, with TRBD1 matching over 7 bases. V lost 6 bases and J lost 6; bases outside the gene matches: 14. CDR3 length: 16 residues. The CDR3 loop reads CASSHFAETGRNEQFF. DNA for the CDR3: TGTGCCAGCAGCCATTTCGCCGAGACAGGGCGCAATGAGCAGTTCTTC.

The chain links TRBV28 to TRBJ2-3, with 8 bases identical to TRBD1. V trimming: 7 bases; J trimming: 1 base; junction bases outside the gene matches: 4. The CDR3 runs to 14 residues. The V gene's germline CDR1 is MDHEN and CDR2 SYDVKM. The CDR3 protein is CASTQGAGTDTQYF. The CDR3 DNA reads TGTGCCAGCACCCAGGGGGCTGGCACAGATACGCAGTATTTT.

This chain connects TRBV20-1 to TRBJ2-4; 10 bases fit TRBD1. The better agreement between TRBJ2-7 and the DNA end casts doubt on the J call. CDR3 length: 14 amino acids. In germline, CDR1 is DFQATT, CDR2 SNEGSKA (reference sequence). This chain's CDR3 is CSARGGTGVNEQYF. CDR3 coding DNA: TGCAGTGCTAGAGGCGGGACAGGGGTTAACGAGCAGTACTTC.

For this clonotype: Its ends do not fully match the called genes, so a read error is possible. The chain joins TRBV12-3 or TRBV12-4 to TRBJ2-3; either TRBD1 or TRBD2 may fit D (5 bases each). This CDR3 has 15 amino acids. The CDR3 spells CVSSLIRDSTDTQYF. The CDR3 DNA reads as TGTGTCAGCAGTTTAATTAGGGACAGCACAGATACGCAGTATTTT.

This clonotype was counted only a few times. CDR3 sequence: CASSLWGSLMNTEAFF. The CDR3 DNA reads as TGTGCCAGCAGTTTATGGGGCAGTCTCATGAACACTGAAGCTTTCTTT. This chain joins TRBV27 and TRBJ1-1, with D possibly being TRBD1 (5 bases). CDR1 is MNHEY, CDR2 SMNVEV, per germline (reference sequence). CDR3 length: 16 amino acids. Trimming took 1 base from V and 0 from J, leaving 12 bases between them.

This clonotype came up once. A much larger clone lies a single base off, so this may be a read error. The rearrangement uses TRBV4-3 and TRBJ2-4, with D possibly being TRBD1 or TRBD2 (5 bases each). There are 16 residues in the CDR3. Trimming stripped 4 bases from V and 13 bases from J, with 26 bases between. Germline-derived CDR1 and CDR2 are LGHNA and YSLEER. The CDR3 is CASSRTLQIGAREQYF. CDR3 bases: TGCGCCAGCAGCCGGACATTACAGATCGGGGCGAGAGAGCAGTACTTC.

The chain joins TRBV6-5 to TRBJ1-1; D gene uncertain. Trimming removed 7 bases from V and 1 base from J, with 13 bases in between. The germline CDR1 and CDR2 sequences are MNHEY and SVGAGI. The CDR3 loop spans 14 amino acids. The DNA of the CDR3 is TGTGCCAGCATCTCCTCCAGGCGGAACACTGAAGCTTTCTTT. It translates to CASISSRRNTEAFF.

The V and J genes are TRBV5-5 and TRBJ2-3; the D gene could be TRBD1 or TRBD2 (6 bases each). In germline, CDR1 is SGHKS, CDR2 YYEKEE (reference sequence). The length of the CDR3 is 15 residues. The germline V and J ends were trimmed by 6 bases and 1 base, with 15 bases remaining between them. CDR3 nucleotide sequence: TGTGCCAGCATCCCAAGGGGGGAAGGCACAGATACGCAGTATTTT. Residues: CASIPRGEGTDTQYF.

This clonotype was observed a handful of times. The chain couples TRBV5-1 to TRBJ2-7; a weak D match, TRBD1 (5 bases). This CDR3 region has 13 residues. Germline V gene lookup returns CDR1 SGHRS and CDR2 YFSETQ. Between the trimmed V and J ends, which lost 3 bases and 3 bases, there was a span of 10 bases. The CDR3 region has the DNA TGCGCCAGCAGCTATAACAGGATCTACGAGCAGTACTTC. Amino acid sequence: CASSYNRIYEQYF.

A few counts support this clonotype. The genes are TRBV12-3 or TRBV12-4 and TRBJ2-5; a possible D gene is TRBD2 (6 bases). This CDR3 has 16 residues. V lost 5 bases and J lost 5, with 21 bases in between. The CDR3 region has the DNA TGTGCCAGCAGTCCCGGGGGAGGTCTTTCCGGGGAGACCCAGTACTTC. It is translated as CASSPGGGLSGETQYF.

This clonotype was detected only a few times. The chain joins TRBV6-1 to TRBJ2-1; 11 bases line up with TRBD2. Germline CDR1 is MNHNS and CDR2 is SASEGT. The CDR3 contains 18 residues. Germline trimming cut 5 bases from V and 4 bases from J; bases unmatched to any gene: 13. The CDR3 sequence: CASSMHISGGGPYNEQFF. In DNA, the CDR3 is TGTGCCAGCAGTATGCACATTAGCGGGGGGGGACCTTACAATGAGCAGTTCTTC.

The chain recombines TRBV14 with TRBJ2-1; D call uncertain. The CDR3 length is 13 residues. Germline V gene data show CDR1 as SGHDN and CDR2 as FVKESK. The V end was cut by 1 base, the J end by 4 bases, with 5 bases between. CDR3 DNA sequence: TGTGCCAGCAGCCAAGCTCGGTACAATGAGCAGTTCTTC. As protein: CASSQARYNEQFF.

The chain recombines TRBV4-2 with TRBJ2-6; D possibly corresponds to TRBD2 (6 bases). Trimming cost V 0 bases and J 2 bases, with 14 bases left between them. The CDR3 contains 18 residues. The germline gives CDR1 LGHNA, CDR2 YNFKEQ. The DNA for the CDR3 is TGTGCCAGCAGCCAAGAAGGAACCGGGAGTGCTGGGGCCAACGTCCTGACTTTC. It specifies CASSQEGTGSAGANVLTF.

DNA for the CDR3: TGTGCCAGCAGTAACAGTGACACCTATAATTCACCCCTCCACTTT. Encoded protein: CASSNSDTYNSPLHF. The chain carries TRBV7-2 and TRBJ1-6; no firm D call. Germline V gives CDR1 SGHTA, CDR2 FQGNSA. V shed 6 bases and J shed 2 bases, with 11 bases lying between them. The CDR3 is 15 amino acids.